Described below is a single T cell receptor (beta chain) sequence and its context. As yet, its antigen is unknown. The CDR3 spans 15 residues. With V trimmed by 2 bases and J by 0 bases, 3 bases remained unmatched. Germline values: CDR1 ENHRY, CDR2 SYGVKD. The data belong to a study of cytomegalovirus exposure and HLA in healthy donors. In the study overall: According to later analysis, the same platform produced the roughly 130 validation and about 630 first-cohort repertoires.

Study-level results: Rarity characterized most TCR sequences, yet some public TCRs appeared in many donors.

Sequencing used immunoSEQ multiplex PCR; TCRdb keeps in-frame clones, though not all of them. The sample carries 95,000 to 150,000 clones, approximately 87% recorded once. The genes are TRBV10-3 and TRBJ1-1; 7 positions match TRBD1. The sample consisted of PBMCs. This clonotype was obtained from a woman younger than 35 in good health and CMV-seropositive. CDR3 nucleotides: TGTGCCATCAGTGAGCCACAGGGGATGAACACTGAAGCTTTCTTT. The encoded protein is CAISEPQGMNTEAFF.